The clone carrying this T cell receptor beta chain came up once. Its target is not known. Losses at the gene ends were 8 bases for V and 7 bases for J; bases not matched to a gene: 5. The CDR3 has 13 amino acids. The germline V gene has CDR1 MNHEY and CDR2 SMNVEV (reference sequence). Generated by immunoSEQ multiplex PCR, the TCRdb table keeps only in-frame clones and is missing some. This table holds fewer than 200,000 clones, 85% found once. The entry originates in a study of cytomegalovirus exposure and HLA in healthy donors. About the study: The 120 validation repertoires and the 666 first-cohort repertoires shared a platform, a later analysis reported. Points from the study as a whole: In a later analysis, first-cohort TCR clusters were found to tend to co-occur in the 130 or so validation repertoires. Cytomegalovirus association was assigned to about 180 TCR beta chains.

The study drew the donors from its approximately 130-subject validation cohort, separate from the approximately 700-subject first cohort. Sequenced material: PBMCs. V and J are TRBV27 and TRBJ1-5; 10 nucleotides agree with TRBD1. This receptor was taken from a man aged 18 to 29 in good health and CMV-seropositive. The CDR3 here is CASGDRGLQPQHF. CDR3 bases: TGTGCCAGCGGGGACAGGGGATTACAGCCCCAGCATTTT.